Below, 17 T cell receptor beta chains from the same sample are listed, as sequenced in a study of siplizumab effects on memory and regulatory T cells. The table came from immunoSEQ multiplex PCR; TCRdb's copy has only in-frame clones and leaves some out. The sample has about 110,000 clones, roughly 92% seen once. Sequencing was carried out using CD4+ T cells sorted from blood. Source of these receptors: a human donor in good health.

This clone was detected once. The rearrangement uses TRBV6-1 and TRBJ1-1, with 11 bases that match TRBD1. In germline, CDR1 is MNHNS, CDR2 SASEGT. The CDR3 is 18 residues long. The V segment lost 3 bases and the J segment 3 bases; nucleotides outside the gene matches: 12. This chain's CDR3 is CASSDRGTGGRRDTEAFF. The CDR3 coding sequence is TGTGCCAGCAGTGATAGGGGGACAGGGGGGCGCCGGGACACTGAAGCTTTCTTT.

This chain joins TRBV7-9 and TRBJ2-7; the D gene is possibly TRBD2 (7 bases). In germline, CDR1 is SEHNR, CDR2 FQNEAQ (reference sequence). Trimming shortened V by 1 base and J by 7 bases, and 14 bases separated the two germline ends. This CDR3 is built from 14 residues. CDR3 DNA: TGTGCCAGCAGCTTAGATCGGGGGGCGAAAGAGCAGTACTTC. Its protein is CASSLDRGAKEQYF.

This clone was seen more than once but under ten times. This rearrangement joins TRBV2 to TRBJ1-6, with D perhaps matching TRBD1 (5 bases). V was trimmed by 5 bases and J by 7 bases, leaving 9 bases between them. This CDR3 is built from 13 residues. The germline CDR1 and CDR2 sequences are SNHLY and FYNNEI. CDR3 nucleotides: TGTGCCAGCAGTCTTAGGGGCAATTCACCCCTCCACTTT. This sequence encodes CASSLRGNSPLHF.

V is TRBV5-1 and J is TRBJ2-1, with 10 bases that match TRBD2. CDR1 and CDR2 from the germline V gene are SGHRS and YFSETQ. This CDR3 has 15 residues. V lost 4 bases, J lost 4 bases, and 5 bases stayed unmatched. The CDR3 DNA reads TGCGCCAGCAGCGCCTCGACTAGCGGGTACAATGAGCAGTTCTTC. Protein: CASSASTSGYNEQFF.

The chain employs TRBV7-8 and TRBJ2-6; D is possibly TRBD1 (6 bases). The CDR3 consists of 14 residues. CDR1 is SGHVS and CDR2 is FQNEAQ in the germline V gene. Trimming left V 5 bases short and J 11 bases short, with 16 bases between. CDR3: CASSRETGSDVLTF. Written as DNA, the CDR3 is TGTGCCAGCAGCCGCGAGACAGGATCAGACGTCCTGACTTTC.

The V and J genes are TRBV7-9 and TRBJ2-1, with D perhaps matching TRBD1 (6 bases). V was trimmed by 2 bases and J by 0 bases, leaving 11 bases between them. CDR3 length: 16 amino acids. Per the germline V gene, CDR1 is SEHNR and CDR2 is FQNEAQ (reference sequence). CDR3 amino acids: CASSLPTGNSYNEQFF. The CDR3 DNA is TGTGCCAGCAGCTTACCCACAGGGAACTCCTACAATGAGCAGTTCTTC.

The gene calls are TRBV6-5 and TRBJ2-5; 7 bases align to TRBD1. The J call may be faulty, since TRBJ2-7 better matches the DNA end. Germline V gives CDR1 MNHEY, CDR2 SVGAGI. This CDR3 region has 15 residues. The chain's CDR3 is CASSYSDRAVYEQYF. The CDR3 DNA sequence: TGTGCCAGCAGTTACTCTGACAGGGCGGTATACGAGCAGTACTTC.

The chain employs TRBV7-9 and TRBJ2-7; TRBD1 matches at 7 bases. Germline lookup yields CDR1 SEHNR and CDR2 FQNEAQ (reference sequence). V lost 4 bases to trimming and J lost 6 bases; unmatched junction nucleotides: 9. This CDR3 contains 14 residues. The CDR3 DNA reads TGTGCCAGCAGCTCCCACAGGGGCCAAGGCGAGCAGTACTTC. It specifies CASSSHRGQGEQYF.

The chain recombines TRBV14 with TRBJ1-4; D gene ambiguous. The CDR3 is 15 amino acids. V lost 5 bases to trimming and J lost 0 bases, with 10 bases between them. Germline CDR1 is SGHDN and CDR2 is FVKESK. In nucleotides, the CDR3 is TGTGCCAGCAGCTATCTAATAGCAACTAATGAAAAACTGTTTTTT. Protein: CASSYLIATNEKLFF.

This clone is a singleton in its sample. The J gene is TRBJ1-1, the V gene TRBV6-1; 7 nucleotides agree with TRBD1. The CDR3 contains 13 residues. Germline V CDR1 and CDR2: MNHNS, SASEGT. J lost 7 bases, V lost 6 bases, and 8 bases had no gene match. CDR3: CASSLTGKVEAFF. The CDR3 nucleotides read TGTGCCAGCAGCTTGACAGGGAAAGTTGAAGCTTTCTTT.

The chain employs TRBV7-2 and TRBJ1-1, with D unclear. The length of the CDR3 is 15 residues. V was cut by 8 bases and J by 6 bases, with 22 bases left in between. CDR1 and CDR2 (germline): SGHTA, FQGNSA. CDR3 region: CASRLEWGSRAEAFF. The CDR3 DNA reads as TGTGCCAGCCGCCTCGAATGGGGTTCTCGAGCTGAAGCTTTCTTT.

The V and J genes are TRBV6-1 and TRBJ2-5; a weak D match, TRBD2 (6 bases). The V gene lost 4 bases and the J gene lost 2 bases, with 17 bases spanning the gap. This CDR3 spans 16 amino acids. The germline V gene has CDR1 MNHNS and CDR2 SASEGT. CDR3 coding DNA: TGTGCCAGCAGTGCAAATCGGGACTTTGTTCAAGAGACCCAGTACTTC. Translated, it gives CASSANRDFVQETQYF.

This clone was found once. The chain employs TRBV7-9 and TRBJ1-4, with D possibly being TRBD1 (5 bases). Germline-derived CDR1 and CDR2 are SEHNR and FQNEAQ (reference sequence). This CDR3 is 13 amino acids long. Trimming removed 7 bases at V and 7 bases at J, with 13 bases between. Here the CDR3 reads CASTRGDGEKLFF. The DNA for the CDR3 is TGTGCCAGCACCCGGGGGGACGGTGAAAAACTGTTTTTT.

The CDR3 reads CASSILNSNQPQHF. As DNA, the CDR3 is TGTGCCAGTAGTATCCTGAATAGCAATCAGCCCCAGCATTTT. The V call is TRBV19, the J call TRBJ1-5; D not resolved. The germline V gene encodes CDR1 LNHDA and CDR2 SQIVND (reference sequence). The CDR3 runs 14 residues. V was clipped by 3 bases and J by 0 bases, with 6 bases between them.

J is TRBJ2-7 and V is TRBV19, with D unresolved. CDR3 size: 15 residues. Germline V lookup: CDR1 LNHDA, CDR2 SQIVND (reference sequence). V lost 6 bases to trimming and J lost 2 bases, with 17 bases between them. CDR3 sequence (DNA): TGTGCCAGTAGCACGAATCAAGTTTCACCCTACGAGCAGTACTTC. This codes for CASSTNQVSPYEQYF.

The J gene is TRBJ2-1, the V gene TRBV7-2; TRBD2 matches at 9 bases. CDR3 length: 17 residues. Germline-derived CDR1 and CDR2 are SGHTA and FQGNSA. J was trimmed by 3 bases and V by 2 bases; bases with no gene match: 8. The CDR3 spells CASSLYRASGVYNEQFF. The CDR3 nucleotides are TGTGCCAGCAGCTTATACCGGGCTAGCGGGGTCTACAATGAGCAGTTCTTC.

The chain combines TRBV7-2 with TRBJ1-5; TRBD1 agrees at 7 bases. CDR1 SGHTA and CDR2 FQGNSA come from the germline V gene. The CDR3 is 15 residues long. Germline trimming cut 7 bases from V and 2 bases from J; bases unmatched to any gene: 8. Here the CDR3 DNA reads TGTGCCAGCACGACAGGGACAAGGGGCAATCAGCCCCAGCATTTT. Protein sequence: CASTTGTRGNQPQHF.